Each of the 5 T cell receptor beta chains below was sequenced from the same sample in a study of a mutant IDH1 vaccine in newly diagnosed glioma. Documented time point: week 35, safety follow-up. The vaccine gave 300 ug of a 20-mer mutant IDH1 peptide subcutaneously per dose. Profiled with immunoSEQ multiplex PCR; TCRdb holds only in-frame clones, not every one. The top ten hold under 6% of the sample, which has 35,000 to 45,000 clones, about 83% seen once. These receptors have no identified antigens. This material consisted of PBMCs, taken from a glioma patient whose treatment included an IDH1 peptide vaccine. The receptor set was obtained from a woman in her fifties or sixties with glioma.

This chain connects TRBV7-2 to TRBJ1-1; no clear D gene. The CDR3 has 14 residues. CDR1 is SGHTA and CDR2 is FQGNSA in the germline V gene. Trimming pared 2 bases from V and 0 bases from J, leaving 7 bases between. CDR3 sequence reads: CASSLTSMNTEAFF. The CDR3 bases are TGTGCCAGCAGCTTAACCTCGATGAACACTGAAGCTTTCTTT.

The chain joins TRBV6-4 to TRBJ2-5; a possible D gene is TRBD1 (5 bases). This CDR3 has 14 amino acids. Trimming took 0 bases from V and 3 from J, leaving 8 bases between them. In germline, CDR1 is MRHNA, CDR2 SNTAGT. Here the CDR3 reads CASSDSRTKETQYF. The DNA of the CDR3 is TGTGCCAGCAGTGACTCTAGGACAAAAGAGACCCAGTACTTC.

The chain recombines TRBV20-1 with TRBJ1-1; D is uncertain. From germline, CDR1 is DFQATT and CDR2 SNEGSKA (reference sequence). This CDR3 is 11 amino acids long. Trimming took off 5 bases at V and 0 bases at J, with 4 bases between the two ends. The CDR3 nucleotides read TGCAGTGCTTTAATGAACACTGAAGCTTTCTTT. Protein product: CSALMNTEAFF.

To note about this clone: The same CDR3 arises from other DNA sequences in this sample as well. CDR3 sequence (DNA): TGTGCCAGCAGTGATTTAGCGGGGGGGCAAGAGACCCAGTACTTC. Translated, it gives CASSDLAGGQETQYF. The chain carries TRBV6-1 and TRBJ2-5; TRBD2 aligns across 11 bases. Trimming at V came to 3 bases and at J to 2 bases, leaving 2 bases not matched to a gene. Germline V gene lookup returns CDR1 MNHNS and CDR2 SASEGT. The CDR3 loop spans 15 amino acids.

The chain uses TRBV9 and TRBJ1-1; D ambiguous. Germline CDR1 and CDR2: SGDLS and YYNGEE. This CDR3 region has 14 residues. Trimming took off 2 bases at V and 5 bases at J, with 13 bases between the two ends. The CDR3 DNA reads TGTGCCAGCAGCGTCATAGGGATGGGAACTGAAGCTTTCTTT. Its translation is CASSVIGMGTEAFF.